The TCR beta chain under discussion was sequenced for a study of T cells in Graves' hyperthyroidism and ophthalmopathy. About the research overall: Before treatment of any kind, peripheral blood was taken at initial diagnosis.

This clonotype was seen repeatedly, ten times or more. Its target is not known. RNA transcripts were the template for amplifying TCR beta CDR3 regions. During a first-round RT-PCR of the TCR CDR3, the HTBI primer set was used. TCRdb re-analysed the multiplex PCR reads in MiXCR, keeping a single row per CDR3 protein. The sample has 480,000 or so distinct CDR3 sequences, approximately 15% seen once. Losses at the gene ends were 5 bases for V and 0 bases for J; bases not matched to a gene: 13. The CDR3 extends over 19 amino acids. Study-level points and caveats: Peripheral blood also featured most of the thyroid clonotypes expanded above 0.001.

If no ophthalmopathy progression occurred within 18 months, Graves' hyperthyroidism was stable. Patients aged 18 to 65 had newly diagnosed hyperthyroidism lasting under 2 months. The V and J genes are TRBV12-3 or TRBV12-4 and TRBJ2-7; TRBD2 matches 13 bases. The sequence derives from a young woman with Graves' hyperthyroidism. The sequenced material came from blood. The CDR3 loop is CASSAFRTSGGVSSYEQYF. The CDR3 nucleotides read TGTGCCAGCAGTGCCTTCAGGACTAGCGGGGGCGTAAGCTCCTACGAGCAGTACTTC.